This TCR beta chain was obtained from a study of shared T cell receptors in the human thymus. Sequencing used immunoSEQ multiplex PCR; TCRdb keeps in-frame clones, though not all of them. The sample comprises approximately 660,000 clones, 88% of which are singletons, and 0.0095% to 0.013% rests with the top ten. V shed 0 bases and J shed 13 bases, with 7 bases lying between them. CDR1 is SGHDN and CDR2 is FVKESK in the germline V gene. The CDR3 covers 11 residues. These data were also filed under a second study, of human thymus T cells.

This receptor was identified in a boy under three years old with a congenital heart defect. Sequencing was performed on thymocytes. The chain uses TRBV14 and TRBJ2-1; D is ambiguous. DNA for the CDR3: TGTGCCAGCAGCCAAGAAGAGGATCAGTTCTTC. Its protein product is CASSQEEDQFF. The variable domain in full, completed from reference TRBV14 and TRBJ2-1, reads EAGVTQFPSHSVIEKGQTVTLRCDPISGHDNLYWYRRVMGKEIKFLLHFVKESKQDESGMPNNRFLAERTGGTYSTLKVQPAELEDSGVYFCASSQEEDQFFGPGTRLTVL.